This TCR beta chain derives from a study of blood T cell repertoires in COVID-19. Study information: Sites in the United States, Italy and Spain provided acute and convalescent COVID-19 samples.

The CDR3 loop spans 14 amino acids. Germline CDR1 and CDR2: MNHEY and SMNVEV (reference sequence). The V gene end was trimmed by 6 bases and the J gene end by 7 bases; junction bases not matched to a gene: 11. Authors' analysis steps: For nucleated cells, counts were estimated from reference gene primer amplification. Profiling relied on immunoSEQ multiplex PCR, and the TCRdb table lists in-frame clones only, not all of them. The DNA was the basis for D and trimming; V, J and clone size are from that table. The sample holds about 410,000 clones, 70% to 90% seen once. This sequence was found in a woman between 25 and 40 years old with active or convalescent COVID-19. V is TRBV27 and J is TRBJ2-5, with 7 positions matching TRBD1. The sequenced sample consisted of peripheral blood. The CDR3 protein is CASRGGTLRWTQYF. CDR3 nucleotide sequence: TGTGCCAGCAGAGGGGGCACTCTCCGATGGACCCAGTACTTC.